The T cell receptor beta chain under discussion was sequenced for a study of human T cells and chemical hapten exposure. Overall study: Diphenylcyclopropenone doses were given weekly to the scalps of patients across the roughly 23-week study.

It was the library that attached unique molecular identifiers to individual cDNA molecules. Original processing methods: Per-sample TCR counts ranged from roughly 20,000 to 700,000, median around 88,000. TCRdb called the RACE reads again in MiXCR, with one record for every CDR3 protein. These V and J calls derive from TCRdb rather than the authors' analysis. In the table there are approximately 89,000 distinct CDR3 sequences, around 6.7% of which are singletons. Stated time point: patch test 2, 6 weeks after DPC sensitization. This sample's treatment: therapeutic diphenylcyclopropenone sensitization with weekly scalp DPC. V gave up 6 bases and J gave up 2 bases; unmatched junction bases: 12. CDR1 and CDR2 (germline): DFQATT, SNEGSKA (reference sequence). The CDR3 has 16 amino acids. In its sample, this clonotype was seen many times.

The sequenced sample was whole blood, obtained in connection with sensitization to the hapten diphenylcyclopropenone (DPC). This sequence originates from a woman under 40 with alopecia areata. Some clones in this sample may be carry-over from other donors' samples. The chain has TRBV20-1 and TRBJ1-3; 8 nucleotides line up with TRBD1. Here the CDR3 reads CSAVTGQGRTGNTIYF. In DNA, the CDR3 is TGCAGTGCGGTAACCGGACAGGGAAGAACTGGAAACACCATATATTTT.